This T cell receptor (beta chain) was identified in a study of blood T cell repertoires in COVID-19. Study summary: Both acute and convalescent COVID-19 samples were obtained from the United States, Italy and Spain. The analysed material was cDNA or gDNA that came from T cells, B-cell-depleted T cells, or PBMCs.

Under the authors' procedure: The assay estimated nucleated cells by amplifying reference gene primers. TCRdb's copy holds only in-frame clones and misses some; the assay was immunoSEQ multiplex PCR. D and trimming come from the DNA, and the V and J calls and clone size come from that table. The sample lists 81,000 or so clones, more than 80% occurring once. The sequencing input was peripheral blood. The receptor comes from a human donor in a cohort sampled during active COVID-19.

In DNA, the CDR3 is TGTGCCAGCAGCTTAGTAATAGCTGCTGGGGCCAACGTCCTGACTTTC. Translating it yields CASSLVIAAGANVLTF. The genes are TRBV7-2 and TRBJ2-6; D not resolved. Trimming shortened V by 1 base and J by 2 bases, and 9 bases separated the two germline ends. Germline CDR1 SGHTA, CDR2 FQGNSA. The CDR3 spans 16 residues.